This TCR beta chain was obtained from a study of T cells after yellow fever vaccination (dated by TCRdb to about 2019). Study-level background: The SMART-Seq v4 Ultra Low Input RNA kit was used to prepare libraries from fractions with low cell numbers. To follow T-cell clones before and after both primary and booster YFV17D yellow fever vaccination, bulk TCR alpha and beta repertoires underwent longitudinal sequencing. Blood was drawn at multiple timepoints before and after primary and secondary immunization, with bulk PBMC replicates and cell subsets isolated. Two healthy male donors made up the cohort, one aged 18 to 29 years and the other aged 30 to 39 years. Overall results and qualifications from the work: After the booster, most clones that had expanded after primary vaccination were detected again (around 97% of CD4 and around nine tenths of CD8), suggesting broad maintenance of memory. A small share of clonotypes occurred in both CD4 and CD8 compartments, likely arising from convergent recombination. Because the study included only a couple of donors, the extent to which the findings can be generalized is limited. Computational filtering was required because FACS-sorted repertoires could contain abundant contaminating clonotypes from the bulk population. Compared with the primary T-cell response, the secondary T-cell response was faster but weaker, reaching its peak on day 5 rather than on day 15.

V ends up 4 bases short and J 8 bases short, with an unmatched junction base count of 7. Looking up the germline V gene yields CDR1 SGHNT and CDR2 YENEEA. The CDR3 starts with the cysteine, ends with the phenylalanine, and has 14 residues. Only the CDR3 portion is preserved as DNA: 42 bases, with reading frame beginning at the first base. TCR cDNA was made using 5'RACE template switching, a step that added a universal primer site and unique molecular identifiers. Priming for cDNA synthesis came from both the TCR alpha and TCR beta constant segments. Library amplification used two PCR steps, and the second PCR step added sample barcodes and sequencing adapters. Sequencing of libraries was done on Illumina HiSeq 2500 (2x100 bp) or NovaSeq (2x150 bp). Per the authors' processing: Demultiplexing of reads and collapsing into UMI consensus sequences were performed with MIGEC, and V(D)J alignment was carried out with MiXCR. Vaccine-responding clonotypes were defined with edgeR using replicate PBMC samples, requiring FDR below 0.01 and a log2 fold change above 5 up to day 15. Bulk clonotypes were assigned CD4 or CD8 identity according to which sequenced CD4 or CD8 repertoire held them at higher abundance. Clonotypes enriched at least 10-fold in dextramer-positive over dextramer-negative fractions were defined as NS4B-specific, and CD4-biased clonotypes were excluded. The raw public reads went through TCRdb reprocessing: fastp at Q25, MiXCR clone calling, in-frame beta chains kept. CDR3 protein sequences are deduplicated, and each keeps its most common genes and DNA. Here the V and J calls rest on TCRdb's processing, not on the authors' analysis. A total of 50,000 or so distinct CDR3 sequences appear in this sample, 6.6% of them only once. The top ten hold approximately 25% of the sample.

The intended sense of this specimen's treatment or condition label: live attenuated yellow fever vaccine strain. PBMCs were isolated from peripheral blood using a standard Ficoll-Paque protocol. Epitope-specific CD8 T cells were sorted with a dextramer loaded with the yellow fever NS4B epitope peptide, together with anti-CD3 and anti-CD8 staining. TriZol was used to extract RNA from bulk PBMCs, from CD4 and CD8 fractions, and from dextramer-positive and dextramer-negative fractions. Notes on this clonotype: Qualities for individual bases were not recorded, and no much larger clone is one base off.

In this chain, TRBV11-3 is recombined with TRBJ2-1, with 8 bases matching TRBD1. This receptor was obtained from a man between 18 and 29 years old who received the YFV17D yellow fever vaccine. Material: CD8+ T cells not binding an NS4B(214-222) dextramer, sorted from PBMCs, obtained roughly 45 days after the first yellow fever vaccination. Per the publication, the cell subset or site label means: NS4B epitope dextramer-negative CD8 T cells. CDR3 region: CASSSTGVYDEQFF. The DNA sequence is given as TGTGCCAGCAGCTCGACAGGGGTGTACGATGAGCAGTTCTTC.